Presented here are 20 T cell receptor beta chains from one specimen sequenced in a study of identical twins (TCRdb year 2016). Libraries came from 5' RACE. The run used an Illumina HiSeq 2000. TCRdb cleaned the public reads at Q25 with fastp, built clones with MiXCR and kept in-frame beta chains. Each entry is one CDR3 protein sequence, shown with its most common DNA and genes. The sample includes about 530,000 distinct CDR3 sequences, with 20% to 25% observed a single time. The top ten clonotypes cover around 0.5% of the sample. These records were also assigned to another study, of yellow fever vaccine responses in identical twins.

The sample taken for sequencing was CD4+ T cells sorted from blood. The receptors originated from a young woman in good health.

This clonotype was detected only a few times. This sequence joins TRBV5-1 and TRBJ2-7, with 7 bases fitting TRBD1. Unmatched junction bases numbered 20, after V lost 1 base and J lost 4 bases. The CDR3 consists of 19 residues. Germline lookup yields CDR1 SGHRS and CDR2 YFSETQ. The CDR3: CASSLRPPDLGTDRYEQYV. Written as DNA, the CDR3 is TGCGCCAGCAGCTTGCGTCCCCCTGACCTCGGGACAGACCGATACGAGCAGTACGTC.

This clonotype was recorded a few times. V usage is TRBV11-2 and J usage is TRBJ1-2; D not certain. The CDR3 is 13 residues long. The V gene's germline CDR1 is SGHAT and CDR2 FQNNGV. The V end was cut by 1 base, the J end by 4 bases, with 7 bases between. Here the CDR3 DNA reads TGTGCCAGCAGCTTAGTCGCCGGCTATGGCTACACCTTC. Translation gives CASSLVAGYGYTF.

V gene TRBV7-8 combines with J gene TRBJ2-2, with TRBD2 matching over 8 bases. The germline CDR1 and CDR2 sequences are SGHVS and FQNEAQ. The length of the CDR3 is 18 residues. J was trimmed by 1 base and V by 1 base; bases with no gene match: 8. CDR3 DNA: TGTGCCAGCAGCTTAGGGCTAGCGGGCAATCTGAACACCGGGGAGCTGTTTTTT. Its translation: CASSLGLAGNLNTGELFF.

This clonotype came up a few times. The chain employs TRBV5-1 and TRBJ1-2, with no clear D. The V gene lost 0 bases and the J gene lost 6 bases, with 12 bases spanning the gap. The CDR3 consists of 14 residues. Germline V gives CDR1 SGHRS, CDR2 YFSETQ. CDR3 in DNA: TGCGCCAGCAGCTTGGCAGACGCGCCCCATGGCTACACCTTC. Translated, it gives CASSLADAPHGYTF.

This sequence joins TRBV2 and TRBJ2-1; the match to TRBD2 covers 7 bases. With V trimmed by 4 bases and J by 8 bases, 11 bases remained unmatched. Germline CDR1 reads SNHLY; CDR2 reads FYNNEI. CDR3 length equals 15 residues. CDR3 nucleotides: TGTGCCAGCAGTGTAGATTGGCGGGAGATCTATGAGCAGTTCTTC. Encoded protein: CASSVDWREIYEQFF.

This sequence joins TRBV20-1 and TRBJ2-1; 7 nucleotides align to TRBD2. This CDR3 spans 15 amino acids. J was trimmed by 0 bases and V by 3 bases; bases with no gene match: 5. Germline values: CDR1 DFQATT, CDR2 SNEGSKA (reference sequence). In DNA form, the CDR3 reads TGCAGTGCTAGTACTAGCGCGAGCTCCTACAATGAGCAGTTCTTC. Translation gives CSASTSASSYNEQFF.

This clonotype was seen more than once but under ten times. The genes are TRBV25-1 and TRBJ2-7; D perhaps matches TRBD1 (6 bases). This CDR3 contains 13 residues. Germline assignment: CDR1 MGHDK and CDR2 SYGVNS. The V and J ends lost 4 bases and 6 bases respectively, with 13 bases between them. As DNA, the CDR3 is TGTGCCAGCAGTGCAACAGGGTCGGGCGAGCAGTACGTC. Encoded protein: CASSATGSGEQYV.

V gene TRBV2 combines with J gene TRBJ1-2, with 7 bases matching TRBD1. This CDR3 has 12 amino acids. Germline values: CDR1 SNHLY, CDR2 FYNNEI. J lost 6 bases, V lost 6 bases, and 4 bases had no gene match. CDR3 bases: TGTGCCAGCAGAAGACAGGGTCATGGCTACACCTTC. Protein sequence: CASRRQGHGYTF.

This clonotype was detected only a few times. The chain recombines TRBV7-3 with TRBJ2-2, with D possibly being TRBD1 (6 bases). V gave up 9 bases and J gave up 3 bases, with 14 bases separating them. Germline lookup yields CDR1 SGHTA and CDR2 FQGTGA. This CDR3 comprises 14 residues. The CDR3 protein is CASRGDTDTGELFF. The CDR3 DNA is TGTGCCAGTAGAGGGGACACCGACACCGGGGAGCTGTTTTTT.

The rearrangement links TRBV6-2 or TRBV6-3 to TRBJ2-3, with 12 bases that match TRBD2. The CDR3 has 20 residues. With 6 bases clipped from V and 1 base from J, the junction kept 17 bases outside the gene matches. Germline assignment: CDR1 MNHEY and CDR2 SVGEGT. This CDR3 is CASSRTRGLAGSPGTDTQYF. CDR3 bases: TGTGCCAGCAGCCGCACCCGCGGACTAGCGGGGTCCCCAGGCACAGATACGCAGTATTTT.

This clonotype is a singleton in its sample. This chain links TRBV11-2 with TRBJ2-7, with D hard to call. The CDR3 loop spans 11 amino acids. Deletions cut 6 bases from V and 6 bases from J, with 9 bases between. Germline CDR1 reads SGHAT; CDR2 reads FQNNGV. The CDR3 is CASSEVGEQYF. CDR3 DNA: TGTGCCAGCAGTGAGGTGGGCGAGCAGTACTTC. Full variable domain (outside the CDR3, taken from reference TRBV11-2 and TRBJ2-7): EAGVAQSPRYKIIEKRQSVAFWCNPISGHATLYWYQQILGQGPKLLIQFQNNGVVDDSQLPKDRFSAERLKGVDSTLKIQPAKLEDSAVYLCASSEVGEQYFGPGTRLTVT.

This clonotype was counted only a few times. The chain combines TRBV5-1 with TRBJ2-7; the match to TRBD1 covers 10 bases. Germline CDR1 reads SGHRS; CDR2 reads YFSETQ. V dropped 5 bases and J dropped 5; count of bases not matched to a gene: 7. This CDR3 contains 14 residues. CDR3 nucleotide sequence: TGCGCCAGCAGTTCGGGACAGGGGTGGAACGAGCAGTACTTC. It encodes CASSSGQGWNEQYF.

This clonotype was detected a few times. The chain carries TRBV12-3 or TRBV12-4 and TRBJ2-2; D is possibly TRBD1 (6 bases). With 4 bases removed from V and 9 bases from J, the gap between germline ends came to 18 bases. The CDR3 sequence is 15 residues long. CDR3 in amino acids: CASSSDTGFPRELFF. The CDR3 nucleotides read TGTGCCAGCAGTTCGGACACAGGGTTTCCCCGGGAGCTGTTTTTT.

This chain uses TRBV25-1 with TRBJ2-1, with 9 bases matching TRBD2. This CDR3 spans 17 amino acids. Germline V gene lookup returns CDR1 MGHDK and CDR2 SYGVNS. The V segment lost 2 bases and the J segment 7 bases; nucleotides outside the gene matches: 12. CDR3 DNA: TGTGCCAGCAGTGAAGGTCCCATAGCGGGAGTAGAGAATGAGCAGTTCTTC. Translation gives CASSEGPIAGVENEQFF. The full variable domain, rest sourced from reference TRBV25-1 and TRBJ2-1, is EADIYQTPRYLVIGTGKKITLECSQTMGHDKMYWYQQDPGMELHLIHYSYGVNSTEKGDLSSESTVSRIRTEHFPLTLESARPSHTSQYLCASSEGPIAGVENEQFFGPGTRLTVL.

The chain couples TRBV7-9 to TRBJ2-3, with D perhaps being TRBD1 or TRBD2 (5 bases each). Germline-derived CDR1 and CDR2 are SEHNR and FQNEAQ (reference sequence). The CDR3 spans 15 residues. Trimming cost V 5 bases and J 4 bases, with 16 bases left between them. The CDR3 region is CASSPWDLGADTQYF. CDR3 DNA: TGTGCCAGCAGCCCCTGGGACCTGGGGGCAGATACGCAGTATTTT. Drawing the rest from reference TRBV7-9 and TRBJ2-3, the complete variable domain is DTGVSQNPRHKITKRGQNVTFRCDPISEHNRLYWYRQTLGQGPEFLTYFQNEAQLEKSRLLSDRFSAERPKGSFSTLEIQRTEQGDSAMYLCASSPWDLGADTQYFGPGTRLTVL.

The CDR3, as DNA: TGTGCCAGCAGCTACCGGTGGGGCGGGAGCTCAGATACGCAGTATTTT. This gives the protein CASSYRWGGSSDTQYF. This chain uses TRBV11-2 with TRBJ2-3; TRBD2 matches at 7 bases. From germline, CDR1 is SGHAT and CDR2 FQNNGV. Trimming took 4 bases from V and 4 from J; bases not matched to a gene: 11. CDR3 length: 16 amino acids.

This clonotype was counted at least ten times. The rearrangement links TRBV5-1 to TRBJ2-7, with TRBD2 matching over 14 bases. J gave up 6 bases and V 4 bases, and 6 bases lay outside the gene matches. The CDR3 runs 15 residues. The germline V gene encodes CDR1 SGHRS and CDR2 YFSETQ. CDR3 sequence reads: CASSGPGTSGSEQYF. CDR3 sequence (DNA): TGCGCCAGCAGCGGACCCGGGACTAGCGGGAGCGAGCAGTACTTC.

In DNA, the CDR3 is TGCAGTGCGTTGGACAAAGCTAGCAATCAGCCCCAGCATTTT. Protein product: CSALDKASNQPQHF. This chain joins TRBV20-1 and TRBJ1-5; TRBD1 might be the D (5 bases). V dropped 6 bases and J dropped 0 bases, with 12 bases sitting between them. The germline gives CDR1 DFQATT, CDR2 SNEGSKA (reference sequence). CDR3 length: 14 amino acids.

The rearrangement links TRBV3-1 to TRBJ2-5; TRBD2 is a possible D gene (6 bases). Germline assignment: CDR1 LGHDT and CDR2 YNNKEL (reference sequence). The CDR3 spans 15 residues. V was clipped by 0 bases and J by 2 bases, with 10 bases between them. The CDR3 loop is CASSQDRTTQETQYF. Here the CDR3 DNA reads TGTGCCAGCAGCCAAGACAGGACTACTCAAGAGACCCAGTACTTC.

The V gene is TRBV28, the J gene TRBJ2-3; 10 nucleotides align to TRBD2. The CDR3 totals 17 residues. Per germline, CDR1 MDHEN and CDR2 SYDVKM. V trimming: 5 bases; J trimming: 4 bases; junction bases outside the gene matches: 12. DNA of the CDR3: TGTGCCAGCAGTCCCGCCCAAGCGGGAGGGCCAGCAGATACGCAGTATTTT. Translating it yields CASSPAQAGGPADTQYF.